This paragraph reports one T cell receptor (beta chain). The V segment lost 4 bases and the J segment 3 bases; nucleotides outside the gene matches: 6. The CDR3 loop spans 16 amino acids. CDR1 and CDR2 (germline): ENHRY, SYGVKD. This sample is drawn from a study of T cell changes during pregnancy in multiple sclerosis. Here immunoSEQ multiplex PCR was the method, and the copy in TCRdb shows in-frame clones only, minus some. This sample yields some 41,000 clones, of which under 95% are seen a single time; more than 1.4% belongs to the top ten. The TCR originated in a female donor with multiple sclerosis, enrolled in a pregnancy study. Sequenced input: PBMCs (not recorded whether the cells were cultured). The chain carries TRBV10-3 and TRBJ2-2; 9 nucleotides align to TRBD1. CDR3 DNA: TGTGCCATCAGTGGGGGGGGACAGGGTTACACCGGGGAGCTGTTTTTT. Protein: CAISGGGQGYTGELFF.